This entry describes one T cell receptor beta chain. What it binds is not known. Profiled with immunoSEQ multiplex PCR; TCRdb holds only in-frame clones, not every one. There are under 35,000 clones in the sample; roughly 93% occur only once, and approximately 19% lies in the top ten. These data belong to a study of chemoradiotherapy in HPV16-positive cancers. Notes on the study in general: In HPV16-positive patients, HPV-responsive T-cell expansion tracked better recurrence-free survival. HPV-specific T cells were functionally defined from only a couple of HPV16-positive patients. Candidate HPV-specific clones and E7-related TCR motifs grew in tumor during treatment.

Samples were taken several times over chemoradiotherapy. The length of the CDR3 is 14 residues. CDR1 is LGHNA and CDR2 is YNFKEQ in the germline V gene. Deletions cut 4 bases from V and 0 bases from J, with 7 bases between. J is TRBJ1-3 and V is TRBV4-2, with no clear D. This TCR was recovered from a human donor with HPV-associated anogenital cancer. The material sequenced was blood, taken from a patient who underwent chemoradiotherapy. In DNA form, the CDR3 reads TGTGCCAGCAGCCCTGAAACCTCTGGAAACACCATATATTTT. Amino acid sequence: CASSPETSGNTIYF.